The text below deals with one T cell receptor (beta chain). What it recognizes is unknown. The data derive from a study of T cells after yellow fever vaccination. Study conclusions and caveats: The CD4 compartment and the CD8 compartment contained a small share of clonotypes in common.

The germline CDR1 and CDR2 sequences are DFQATT and SNEGSKA (reference sequence). With 5 bases clipped from V and 9 bases from J, the junction kept 12 bases outside the gene matches. CDR3 length: 14 amino acids. TCRdb itself ran the 5' RACE reads through MiXCR, one entry per CDR3 protein. Altogether about 330,000 distinct CDR3 sequences are present, approximately 7% being singletons, with the ten largest covering about 18%. The TCR originated in a man younger than 30 who received the YFV17D yellow fever vaccine. The chain has TRBV20-1 and TRBJ2-1, with TRBD2 matching over 8 bases. The sequencing here drew on PBMCs, taken about 49 days after the first yellow fever vaccination. The CDR3 loop is CSARVPGLVGEQFF. CDR3 sequence (DNA): TGCAGTGCTCGCGTCCCGGGACTAGTAGGTGAGCAGTTCTTC.